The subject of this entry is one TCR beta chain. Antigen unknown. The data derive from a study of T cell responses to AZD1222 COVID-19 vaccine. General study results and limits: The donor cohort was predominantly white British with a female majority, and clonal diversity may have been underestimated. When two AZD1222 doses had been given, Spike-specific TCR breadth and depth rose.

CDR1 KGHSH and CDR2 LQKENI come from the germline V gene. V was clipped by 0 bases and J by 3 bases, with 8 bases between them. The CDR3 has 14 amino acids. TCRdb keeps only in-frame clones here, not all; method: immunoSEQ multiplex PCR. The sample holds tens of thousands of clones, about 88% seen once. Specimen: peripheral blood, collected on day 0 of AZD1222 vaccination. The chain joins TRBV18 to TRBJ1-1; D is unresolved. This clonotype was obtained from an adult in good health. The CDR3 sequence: CASSPPGGYTEAFF. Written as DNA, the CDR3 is TGTGCCAGCTCACCACCGGGCGGTTACACTGAAGCTTTCTTT.